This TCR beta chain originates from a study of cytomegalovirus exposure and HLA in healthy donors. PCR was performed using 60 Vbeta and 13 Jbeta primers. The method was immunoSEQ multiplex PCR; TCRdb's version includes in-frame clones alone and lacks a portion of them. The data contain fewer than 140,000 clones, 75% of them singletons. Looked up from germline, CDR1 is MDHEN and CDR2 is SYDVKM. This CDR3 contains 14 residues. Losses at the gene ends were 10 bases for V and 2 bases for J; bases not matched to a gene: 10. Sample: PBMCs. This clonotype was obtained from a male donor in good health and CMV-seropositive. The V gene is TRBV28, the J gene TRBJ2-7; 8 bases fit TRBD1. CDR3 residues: CATTTGGRAYEQYF. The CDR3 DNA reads TGTGCCACCACCACAGGGGGAAGGGCCTACGAGCAGTACTTC. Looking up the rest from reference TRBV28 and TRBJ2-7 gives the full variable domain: DVKVTQSSRYLVKRTGEKVFLECVQDMDHENMFWYRQDPGLGLRLIYFSYDVKMKEKGDIPEGYSVSREKKERFSLILESASTNQTSMYLCATTTGGRAYEQYFGPGTRLTVT.